This TCR beta chain was recorded in a study of shared T cell receptors in the human thymus. CDR1 and CDR2 (germline): MNHEY, SVGAGI. This CDR3 contains 13 residues. The V end lost 10 bases, the J end lost 0 bases, and 12 bases lay between the germline ends. Clones were sequenced by immunoSEQ multiplex PCR, and TCRdb holds only the in-frame ones, with some missing. Altogether about 710,000 clones are present, approximately 87% being singletons, with the ten largest covering under 0.01%. The data were also submitted as part of a second study, on human thymus T cells. This second study notes: Resections were taken during corrective heart surgery, and the thymus tissue came from these.

The origin of this receptor is a boy under three years old with a congenital heart defect. Sequenced input: thymocytes. The J gene is TRBJ2-5, the V gene TRBV6-5; D not resolved. The CDR3 sequence is CATIPPNQETQYF. The CDR3, as DNA: TGTGCCACAATACCACCTAACCAAGAGACCCAGTACTTC.